This record concerns one T cell receptor (beta chain) sequence. This specimen comes from a study of blood T cell repertoires in COVID-19. On the study more broadly: Material from acute and convalescent COVID-19 was sourced from the United States, Italy and Spain. From T cells, B-cell-depleted T cells, or PBMCs came the material, which was cDNA or gDNA.

With V trimmed by 3 bases and J by 7 bases, 10 bases remained unmatched. The CDR3 is 14 amino acids. The germline CDR1 and CDR2 sequences are SGHDT and YYEEEE. Methods used by the authors: Cell counts per sample came from amplifying reference gene primers. The table came from immunoSEQ multiplex PCR; TCRdb's copy has only in-frame clones and leaves some out. D and trimming were read from the DNA, whereas the V and J calls and clone size are those reported in that table. The sample has about 330,000 clones; 65% to 85% are singletons. This clonotype originated in a woman in her fifties or sixties with acute or convalescent COVID-19. The genes are TRBV5-6 and TRBJ2-7; 7 nucleotides line up with TRBD1. The material sequenced was peripheral blood. CDR3 residues: CASSSKDRSWEQYV. The CDR3 DNA is TGTGCCAGCAGCTCGAAGGACAGGTCTTGGGAGCAGTACGTC.